This TCR beta chain was observed in a study of blood T cells in healthy people across ages. Deletions cut 8 bases from V and 8 bases from J, with 13 bases between. Germline CDR1 reads MDHEN; CDR2 reads SYDVKM. The CDR3 is made up of 12 amino acids. Primed by a sample-barcoded 5' primer and a J-beta primer mix, a second PCR proceeded for roughly 7 to 11 cycles. TCRdb re-called the 5' RACE reads through MiXCR, storing one row per CDR3 protein. The sample has fewer than 2,000,000 distinct CDR3 sequences; about two fifths are singletons. This chain connects TRBV28 to TRBJ2-1; TRBD1 might be the D (7 bases). Sequenced: blood. The source is a human donor in good health. The CDR3: CASRRGVHEQFF. Written as DNA, the CDR3 is TGTGCCAGCCGCAGGGGGGTGCATGAGCAGTTCTTC.